A selection of T cell receptor beta chains follows, all from one sample in a study of identical twins. MiXCR was run by TCRdb on the 5' RACE reads, yielding one entry per CDR3 protein. The data show approximately 260,000 distinct CDR3 sequences, about 8.3% seen once. These sequences were also reported in another study, on yellow fever vaccine responses in identical twins.

Sequencing used CD8+ T cells sorted from blood. All receptors derive from a woman aged 18 to 35 in good health. CDR3s include the opening cysteine and the closing phenylalanine or tryptophan. The D gene is left open where the match is weak. Size values are once, few and many counts, or a class for expanded clones, and some rows have none.

>few|TRBV30|.|TRBJ2-1
CAWIGTMYPYNEQFF
TGTGCCTGGATCGGAACTATGTACCCCTACAATGAGCAGTTCTTC
>.|TRBV5-1|.|TRBJ2-7
CASSFSVSYEQYF
TGCGCCAGCAGCTTCTCGGTCTCCTACGAGCAGTACTTC
>.|TRBV27|.|TRBJ2-7
CASRLIGASHEQYF
TGTGCCAGCCGGTTGATCGGGGCCAGCCACGAGCAGTACTTC
>many|TRBV4-2|TRBD2|TRBJ2-5
CASSQLHNGLAGTETQYF
TGTGCCAGCAGCCAACTCCATAACGGACTAGCGGGAACAGAGACCCAGTACTTC
>few|TRBV4-3|TRBD1|TRBJ2-1
CASSQVIGTGSYNEQFF
TGCGCCAGCAGCCAAGTCATTGGGACAGGCTCCTACAATGAGCAGTTCTTC
>few|TRBV6-1|.|TRBJ2-5
CASTEASYQETQYF
TGTGCCAGCACCGAGGCGAGCTACCAAGAGACCCAGTACTTC
>.|TRBV6-2/TRBV6-3|.|TRBJ2-1
CASNKFRSSYNEQFF
TGTGCCAGCAACAAGTTTAGAAGCTCCTACAATGAGCAGTTCTTC
>many|TRBV4-2|.|TRBJ2-2
CASSQDQGDSSWELFF
TGTGCCAGCAGCCAAGATCAGGGGGACTCCAGCTGGGAGCTGTTTTTT
>.|TRBV20-1|.|TRBJ2-7
CSARDQTVSSYEQYF
TGCAGTGCTAGAGATCAAACTGTAAGCTCCTACGAGCAGTACTTC
>few|TRBV11-2|TRBD2|TRBJ2-3
CASSLDWLAGATQYF
TGTGCCAGCAGCTTAGATTGGCTAGCGGGAGCGACGCAGTATTTT
>few|TRBV28|TRBD2|TRBJ2-2
CAIRGGPPAGELFF
TGTGCGATCCGCGGGGGGCCCCCGGCCGGGGAGCTGTTTTTT
>few|TRBV30|TRBD2|TRBJ2-5
CAWSVLAETQYF
TGTGCCTGGAGTGTACTAGCGGAGACCCAGTACTTC
>few|TRBV6-5|.|TRBJ2-5
CASSYTGFQETQYF
TGTGCCAGCAGTTACACCGGGTTCCAAGAGACCCAGTACTTC
>.|TRBV7-2|TRBD1|TRBJ2-7
CASSLVRDSYEQYF
TGTGCCAGCAGCTTAGTTCGGGACAGCTACGAGCAGTACTTC
>.|TRBV29-1|TRBD2|TRBJ2-7
CSVGGGEGSYEQYF
TGCAGCGTTGGCGGGGGGGAAGGCTCCTACGAGCAGTACTTC
>once|TRBV4-1|.|TRBJ2-7
CASSQDLEVPYEQYF
TGCGCCAGCAGCCAAGATCTGGAGGTACCCTACGAGCAGTACTTC
>few|TRBV27|TRBD1|TRBJ1-4
CASRYFQDRDEKLFF
TGTGCCAGCAGATATTTTCAGGACAGGGATGAAAAACTGTTTTTT